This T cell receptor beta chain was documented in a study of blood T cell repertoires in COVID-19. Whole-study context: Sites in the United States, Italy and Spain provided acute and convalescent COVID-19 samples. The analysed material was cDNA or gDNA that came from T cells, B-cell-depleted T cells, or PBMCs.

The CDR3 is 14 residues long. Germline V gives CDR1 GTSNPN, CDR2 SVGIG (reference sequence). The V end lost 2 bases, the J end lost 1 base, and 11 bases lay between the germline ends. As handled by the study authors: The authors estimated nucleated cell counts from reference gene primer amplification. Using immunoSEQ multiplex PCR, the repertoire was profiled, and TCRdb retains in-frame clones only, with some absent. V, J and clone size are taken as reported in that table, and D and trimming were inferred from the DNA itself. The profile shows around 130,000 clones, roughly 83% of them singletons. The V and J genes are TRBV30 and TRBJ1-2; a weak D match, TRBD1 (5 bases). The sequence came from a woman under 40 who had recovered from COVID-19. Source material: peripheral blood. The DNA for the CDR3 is TGTGCCTGGAGTAAAACAGGTTATAACTATGGCTACACCTTC. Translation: CAWSKTGYNYGYTF. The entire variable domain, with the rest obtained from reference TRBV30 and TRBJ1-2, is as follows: SQTIHQWPATLVQPVGSPLSLECTVEGTSNPNLYWYRQAAGRGLQLLFYSVGIGQISSEVPQNLSASRPQDRQFILSSKKLLLSDSGFYLCAWSKTGYNYGYTFGSGTRLTVV.